The sequence of this T cell receptor beta chain was determined in a study of technical replicates of blood from a few donors. The CDR3 runs to 15 residues. Germline-derived CDR1 and CDR2 are MNHNS and SASEGT. V dropped 3 bases and J dropped 4; count of bases not matched to a gene: 8. Clones were sequenced by immunoSEQ multiplex PCR, and TCRdb holds only the in-frame ones, with some missing. Among tens of thousands of clones, around 95% were seen once, and the ten largest hold less than 0.3%. Sequenced material: T cells isolated from PBMCs. V usage is TRBV6-1 and J usage is TRBJ1-1; TRBD1 matches 7 bases. This TCR was recovered from a human donor in good health. In DNA form, the CDR3 reads TGTGCCAGCAGTGAGAGGGGGCTGGAGGGCACTGAAGCTTTCTTT. It codes for CASSERGLEGTEAFF.